The T cell receptor (beta chain) under discussion was sequenced for a study of blood T cells in healthy people across ages. Study observations and caveats: Researchers said unsorted PBMCs prevented a conclusive naive versus antigen-experienced comparison.

About this clonotype itself: The antigen remains unidentified.

This CDR3 is built from 14 residues. V lost 4 bases and J 6 bases, leaving 14 bases between the germline ends. Germline values: CDR1 LGHNA, CDR2 YSLEER. A J-beta primer mix and a sample-barcoded 5' primer were used in a second PCR of roughly 6 to 12 cycles. TCRdb re-called the 5' RACE reads with MiXCR, one entry per CDR3 protein. The sample lists about 1.5 million distinct CDR3 sequences, 42% occurring once. This receptor was obtained from a woman aged 18-35 years in good health. The sample comprised blood. The V and J genes are TRBV4-3 and TRBJ2-3, with D perhaps matching TRBD1 (5 bases). CDR3 in amino acids: CASSPTDSRDTQYF. The CDR3 DNA is TGCGCCAGCAGCCCGACAGATTCCCGGGATACGCAGTATTTT.